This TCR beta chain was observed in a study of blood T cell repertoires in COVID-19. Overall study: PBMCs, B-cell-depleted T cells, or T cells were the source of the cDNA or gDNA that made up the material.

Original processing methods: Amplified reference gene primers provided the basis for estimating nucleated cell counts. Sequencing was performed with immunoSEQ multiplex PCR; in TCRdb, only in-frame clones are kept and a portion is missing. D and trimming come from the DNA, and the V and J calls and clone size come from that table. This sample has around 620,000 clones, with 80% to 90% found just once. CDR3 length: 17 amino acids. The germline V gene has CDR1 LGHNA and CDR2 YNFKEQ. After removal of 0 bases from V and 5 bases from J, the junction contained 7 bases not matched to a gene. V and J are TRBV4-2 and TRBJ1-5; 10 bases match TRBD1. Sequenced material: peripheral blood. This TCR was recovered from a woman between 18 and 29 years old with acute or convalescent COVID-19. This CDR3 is CASSQDFIGQGDQPQHF. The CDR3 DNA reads TGTGCCAGCAGCCAAGATTTTATAGGACAGGGGGATCAGCCCCAGCATTTT.